Listed below are T cell receptor beta chains from one sample, sequenced in a study of T-cell reconstitution after alpha-beta-depleted transplantation in children. TCRdb independently ran MiXCR on the PCR reads; one entry per CDR3 protein. This repertoire shows about 980,000 distinct CDR3 sequences, about 29% found once; its top ten account for over 25%. Here the sequenced sample was PBMCs, mostly from graft donor cells, taken 360 days after TCRalphabeta/CD19-depleted stem cell transplant. The receptors come from a boy less than two years old who had a stem cell transplant for SCID, so the T cells may come from the graft donor. The CDR3 runs from the conserved cysteine through the conserved F or W. Each record gives: D gene, V gene, clone size, J gene, CDR3 DNA, CDR3 protein. D genes are given only for firm matches. Size is omitted from some rows. Given values are once, few, many or a class for expanded clones.

TRBD2	TRBV4-2	.	TRBJ2-3	TGTGCCAGCAGCCAAGAGGCGGCTAGCGGGTACACAGATACGCAGTATTTT	CASSQEAASGYTDTQYF
TRBD1	TRBV9	.	TRBJ2-2	TGTGCCAGCAGCGTGGGGACAGGGGGCGGGGAGCTGTTTTTT	CASSVGTGGGELFF
.	TRBV6-1	.	TRBJ2-2	TGTGCCAGCATATTTGACCCCGGGCGGGCCGGGGAGCTGTTTTTT	CASIFDPGRAGELFF
TRBD2	TRBV3-1	.	TRBJ2-2	TGTGCCAGCAGCTACCGTCGACTAGCGGGGGGGGAAAGGAACGGGGAGCTGTTTTTT	CASSYRRLAGGERNGELFF
TRBD2	TRBV12-3/TRBV12-4	.	TRBJ2-5	TGTGCCAGCAGTTCTAGCGGGGAGCTCCAAGAGACCCAGTACTTC	CASSSSGELQETQYF
.	TRBV6-1	few	TRBJ2-7	TGTGCCAGCAGCCCGGAGGCAACCTTCTACGAGCAGTACTTC	CASSPEATFYEQYF
.	TRBV5-1	.	TRBJ1-2	TGCGCCAGCAGCTGGGGGGACTCCCCGAACTATGGCTACACCTTC	CASSWGDSPNYGYTF
.	TRBV5-5	.	TRBJ2-3	TGTGCCAGCAGCTTTTTCGGGGGAGAGGCAGATACGCAGTATTTT	CASSFFGGEADTQYF
TRBD2	TRBV6-5	.	TRBJ2-3	TGTGCCAGCAGTTACTCGGGCGGGGGGATATCGGATACGCAGTATTTT	CASSYSGGGISDTQYF
TRBD1	TRBV5-5	.	TRBJ1-1	TGTGCCAGCAGCTTGGTGTGGACAGGGGGCACTGAAGCTTTCTTT	CASSLVWTGGTEAFF
TRBD1	TRBV12-3/TRBV12-4	.	TRBJ2-3	TGTGCCAGCAGTTTGACAGGGATACATACGCAGTATTTT	CASSLTGIHTQYF
.	TRBV4-1	once	TRBJ1-1	TGCGCCAGCAGCCAAGACCACAGGAAAACGAACACTGAAGCTTTCTTT	CASSQDHRKTNTEAFF
TRBD1	TRBV7-2	few	TRBJ2-1	TGTGCCAGCAGCTTAGGACAGGGGATTTTCGTCAATGAGCAGTTCTTC	CASSLGQGIFVNEQFF
TRBD2	TRBV7-2	.	TRBJ2-3	TGTGCCAGCAGCTTACCCACTGAGTGGCTAGCGGGGGGGGAGTTCGTCCCAGATACGCAGTATTTT	CASSLPTEWLAGGEFVPDTQYF
.	TRBV29-1	.	TRBJ2-5	TGCAGCGTTCGGAGGGGAAAACAAGAGACCCAGTACTTC	CSVRRGKQETQYF
.	TRBV7-2	.	TRBJ2-3	.	CASSFGPGLASTDTQYF
.	TRBV11-2	many	TRBJ1-1	TGTGCCAGCAGCTTACAGTCGGGGTTTGAAGCTTTCTTT	CASSLQSGFEAFF
.	TRBV20-1	few	TRBJ1-2	TGCAGTGCTAGAGATAGCCGGGGGCCCTCTTTGGGCTACACCTTC	CSARDSRGPSLGYTF
.	TRBV10-2	few	TRBJ1-1	TGCGCCAGCAGTGAGTCTAGCTCAGGGCGGTGGAACACTGAAGCTTTCTTT	CASSESSSGRWNTEAFF
TRBD2	TRBV3-1	once	TRBJ2-1	TGTGCCAGCAGCCCCCGGACTAGCGGGATTACCTACAATGAGCAGTTCTTC	CASSPRTSGITYNEQFF
TRBD1	TRBV5-1	.	TRBJ2-5	TGCGCCAGCAGCAGAAGGACAGGCCCCCAAGAGACCCAGTACTTC	CASSRRTGPQETQYF
.	TRBV5-1	few	TRBJ1-5	TGCGCCAGCAGCTTGGGTTCAGGGCCCAATCAGCCCCAGCATTTT	CASSLGSGPNQPQHF
TRBD2	TRBV7-8	few	TRBJ2-1	TGTGCCAGCAGCGGACGCAGGGAAAAGGCTAGCGGTGAGCAGTTCTTC	CASSGRREKASGEQFF